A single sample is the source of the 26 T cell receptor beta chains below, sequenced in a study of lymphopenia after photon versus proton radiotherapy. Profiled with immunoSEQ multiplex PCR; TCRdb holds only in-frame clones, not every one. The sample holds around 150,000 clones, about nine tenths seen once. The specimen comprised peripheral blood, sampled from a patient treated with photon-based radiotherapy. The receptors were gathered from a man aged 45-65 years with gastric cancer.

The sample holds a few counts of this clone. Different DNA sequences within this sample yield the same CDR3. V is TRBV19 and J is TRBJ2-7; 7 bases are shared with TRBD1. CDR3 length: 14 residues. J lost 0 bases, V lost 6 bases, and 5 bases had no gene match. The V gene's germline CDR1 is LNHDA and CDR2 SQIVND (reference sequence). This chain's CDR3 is CASRGRDSSYEQYF. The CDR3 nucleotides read TGTGCCAGTAGGGGAAGGGACAGCTCCTACGAGCAGTACTTC. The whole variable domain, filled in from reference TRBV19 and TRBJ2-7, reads DGGITQSPKYLFRKEGQNVTLSCEQNLNHDAMYWYRQDPGQGLRLIYYSQIVNDFQKGDIAEGYSVSREKKESFPLTVTSAQKNPTAFYLCASRGRDSSYEQYFGPGTRLTVT.

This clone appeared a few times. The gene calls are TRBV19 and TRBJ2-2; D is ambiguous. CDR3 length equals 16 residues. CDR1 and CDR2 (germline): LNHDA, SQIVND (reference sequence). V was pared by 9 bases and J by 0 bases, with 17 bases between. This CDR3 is CASQRRPTSNTGELFF. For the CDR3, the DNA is TGTGCCAGCCAGCGACGGCCAACATCGAACACCGGGGAGCTGTTTTTT. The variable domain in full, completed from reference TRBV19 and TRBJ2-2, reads DGGITQSPKYLFRKEGQNVTLSCEQNLNHDAMYWYRQDPGQGLRLIYYSQIVNDFQKGDIAEGYSVSREKKESFPLTVTSAQKNPTAFYLCASQRRPTSNTGELFFGEGSRLTVL.

The CDR3 loop reads CASSGQGAGTEAFF. The CDR3 DNA is TGTGCCAGCAGCGGACAGGGGGCAGGTACTGAAGCTTTCTTT. The chain recombines TRBV5-5 with TRBJ1-1; 11 nucleotides agree with TRBD1. The trim removed 4 bases at V and 5 bases at J, leaving 4 bases unmatched. Germline values: CDR1 SGHKS, CDR2 YYEKEE (reference sequence). The CDR3 is 14 residues long.

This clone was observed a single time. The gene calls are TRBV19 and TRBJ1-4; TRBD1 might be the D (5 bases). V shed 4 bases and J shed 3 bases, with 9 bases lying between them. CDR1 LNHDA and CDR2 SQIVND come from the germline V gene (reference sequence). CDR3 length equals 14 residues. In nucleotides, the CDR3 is TGTGCCAGTAGTAACCGGGACCCTAATGAAAAACTGTTTTTT. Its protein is CASSNRDPNEKLFF.

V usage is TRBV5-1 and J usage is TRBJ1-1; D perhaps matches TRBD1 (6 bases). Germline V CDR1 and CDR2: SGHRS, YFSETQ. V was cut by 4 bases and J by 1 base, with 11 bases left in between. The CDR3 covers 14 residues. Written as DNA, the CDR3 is TGCGCCAGCAGCGTCGGGACACCGAACACTGAAGCTTTCTTT. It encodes CASSVGTPNTEAFF.

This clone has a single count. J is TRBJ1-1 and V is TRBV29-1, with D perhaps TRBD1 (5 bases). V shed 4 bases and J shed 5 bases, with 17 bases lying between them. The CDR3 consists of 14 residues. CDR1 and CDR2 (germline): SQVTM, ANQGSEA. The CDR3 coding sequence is TGCAGCGTTGTTCTGGTGGCAGGGAAGACTGAAGCTTTCTTT. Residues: CSVVLVAGKTEAFF.

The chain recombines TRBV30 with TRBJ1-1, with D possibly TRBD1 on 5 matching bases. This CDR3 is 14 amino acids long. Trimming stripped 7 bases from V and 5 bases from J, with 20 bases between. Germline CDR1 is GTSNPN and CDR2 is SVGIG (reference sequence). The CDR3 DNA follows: TGTGCCTCACATGGCCGGGGGGAGGGAACTGAAGCTTTCTTT. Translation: CASHGRGEGTEAFF.

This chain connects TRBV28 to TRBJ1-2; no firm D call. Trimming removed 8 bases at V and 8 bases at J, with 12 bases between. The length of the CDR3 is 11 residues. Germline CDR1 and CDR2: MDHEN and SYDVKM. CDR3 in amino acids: CASYSGMGYTF. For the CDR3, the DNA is TGTGCCAGCTACTCGGGGATGGGCTACACCTTC.

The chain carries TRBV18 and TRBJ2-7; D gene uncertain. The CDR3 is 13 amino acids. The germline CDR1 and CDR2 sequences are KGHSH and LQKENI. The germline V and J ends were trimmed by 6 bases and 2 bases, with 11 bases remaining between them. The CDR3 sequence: CASSPTDTYEQYF. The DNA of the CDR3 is TGTGCCAGCTCCCCCACAGATACCTACGAGCAGTACTTC. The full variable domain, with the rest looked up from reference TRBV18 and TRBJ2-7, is NAGVMQNPRHLVRRRGQEARLRCSPMKGHSHVYWYRQLPEEGLKFMVYLQKENIIDESGMPKERFSAEFPKEGPSILRIQQVVRGDSAAYFCASSPTDTYEQYFGPGTRLTVT.

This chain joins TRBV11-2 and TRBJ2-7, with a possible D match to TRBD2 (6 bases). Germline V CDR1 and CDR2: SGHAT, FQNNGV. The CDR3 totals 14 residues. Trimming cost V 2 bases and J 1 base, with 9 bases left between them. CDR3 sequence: CASSLRDFSYEQYF. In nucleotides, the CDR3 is TGTGCCAGCAGCTTACGGGACTTTTCCTACGAGCAGTACTTC.

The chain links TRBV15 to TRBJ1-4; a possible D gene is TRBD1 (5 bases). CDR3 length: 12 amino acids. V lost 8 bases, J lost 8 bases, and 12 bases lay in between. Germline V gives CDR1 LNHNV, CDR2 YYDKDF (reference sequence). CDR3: CATGRGGEKLFF. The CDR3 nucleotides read TGTGCCACCGGGAGGGGAGGCGAAAAACTGTTTTTT.

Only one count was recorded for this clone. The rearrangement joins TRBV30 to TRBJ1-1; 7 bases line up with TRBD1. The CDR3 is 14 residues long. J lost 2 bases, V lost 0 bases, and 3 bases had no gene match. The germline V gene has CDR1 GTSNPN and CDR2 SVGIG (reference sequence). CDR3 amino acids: CAWSVQGPNTEAFF. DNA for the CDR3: TGTGCCTGGAGTGTACAGGGGCCTAACACTGAAGCTTTCTTT.

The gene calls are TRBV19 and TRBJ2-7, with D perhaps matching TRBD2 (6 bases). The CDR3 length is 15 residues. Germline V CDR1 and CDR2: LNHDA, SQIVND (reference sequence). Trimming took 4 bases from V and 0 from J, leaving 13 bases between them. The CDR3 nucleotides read TGTGCCAGTAGTACAACCCGGGACTCCTCCTACGAGCAGTACTTC. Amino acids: CASSTTRDSSYEQYF. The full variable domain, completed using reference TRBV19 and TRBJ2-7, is DGGITQSPKYLFRKEGQNVTLSCEQNLNHDAMYWYRQDPGQGLRLIYYSQIVNDFQKGDIAEGYSVSREKKESFPLTVTSAQKNPTAFYLCASSTTRDSSYEQYFGPGTRLTVT.

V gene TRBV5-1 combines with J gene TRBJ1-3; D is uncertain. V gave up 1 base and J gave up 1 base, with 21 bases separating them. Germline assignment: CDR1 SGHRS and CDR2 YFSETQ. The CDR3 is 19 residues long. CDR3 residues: CASSLSVASQRSSGNTIYF. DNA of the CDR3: TGCGCCAGCAGCTTGTCCGTCGCTTCCCAACGATCTTCTGGAAACACCATATATTTT.

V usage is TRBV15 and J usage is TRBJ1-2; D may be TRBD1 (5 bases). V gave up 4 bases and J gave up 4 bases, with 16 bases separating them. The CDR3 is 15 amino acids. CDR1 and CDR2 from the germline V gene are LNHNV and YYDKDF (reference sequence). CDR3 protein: CATSTRRGDVYGYTF. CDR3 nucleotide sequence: TGTGCCACCAGCACCAGGAGGGGCGACGTCTATGGCTACACCTTC.

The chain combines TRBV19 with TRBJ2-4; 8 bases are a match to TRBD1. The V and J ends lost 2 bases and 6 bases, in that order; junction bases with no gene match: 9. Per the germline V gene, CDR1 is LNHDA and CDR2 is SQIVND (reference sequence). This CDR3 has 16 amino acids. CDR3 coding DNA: TGTGCCAGTAGTATAACTTCCGGGACAGGTGGAAACATTCAGTACTTC. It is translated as CASSITSGTGGNIQYF.

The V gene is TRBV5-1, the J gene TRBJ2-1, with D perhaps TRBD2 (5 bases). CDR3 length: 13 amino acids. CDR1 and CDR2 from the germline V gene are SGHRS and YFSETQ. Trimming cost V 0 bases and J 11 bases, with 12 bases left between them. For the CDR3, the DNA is TGCGCCAGCAGCTTGGCCGGACTGAGCCAGCAGTTCTTC. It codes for CASSLAGLSQQFF.

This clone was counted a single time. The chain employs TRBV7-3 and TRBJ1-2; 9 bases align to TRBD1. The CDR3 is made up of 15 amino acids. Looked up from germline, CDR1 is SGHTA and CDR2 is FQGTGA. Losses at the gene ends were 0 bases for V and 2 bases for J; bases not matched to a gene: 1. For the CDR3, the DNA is TGTGCCAGCAGCTTAACTACAGGGGGCAACTATGGCTACACCTTC. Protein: CASSLTTGGNYGYTF.

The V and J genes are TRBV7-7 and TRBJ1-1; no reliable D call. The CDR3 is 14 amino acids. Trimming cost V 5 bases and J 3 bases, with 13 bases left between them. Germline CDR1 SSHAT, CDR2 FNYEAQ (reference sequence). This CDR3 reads CASSPFQWDTEAFF. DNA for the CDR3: TGTGCCAGCAGCCCGTTCCAGTGGGACACTGAAGCTTTCTTT.

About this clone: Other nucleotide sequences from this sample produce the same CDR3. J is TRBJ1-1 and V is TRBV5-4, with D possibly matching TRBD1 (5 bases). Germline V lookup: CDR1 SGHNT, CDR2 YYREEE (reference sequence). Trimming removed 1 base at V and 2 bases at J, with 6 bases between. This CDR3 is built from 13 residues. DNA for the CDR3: TGTGCCAGCAGCTTGAGGGGAAACACTGAAGCTTTCTTT. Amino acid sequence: CASSLRGNTEAFF.

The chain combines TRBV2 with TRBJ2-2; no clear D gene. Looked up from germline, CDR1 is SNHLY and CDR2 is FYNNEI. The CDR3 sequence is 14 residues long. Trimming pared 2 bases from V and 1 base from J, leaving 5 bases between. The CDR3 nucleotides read TGTGCCAGCAGTGAAAGACAGAACACCGGGGAGCTGTTTTTT. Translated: CASSERQNTGELFF.

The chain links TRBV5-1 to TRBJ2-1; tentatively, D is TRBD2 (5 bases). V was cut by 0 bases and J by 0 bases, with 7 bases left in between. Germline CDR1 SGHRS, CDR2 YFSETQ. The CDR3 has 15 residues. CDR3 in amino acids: CASSLAGVSYNEQFF. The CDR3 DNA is TGCGCCAGCAGCTTGGCCGGGGTCTCCTACAATGAGCAGTTCTTC.

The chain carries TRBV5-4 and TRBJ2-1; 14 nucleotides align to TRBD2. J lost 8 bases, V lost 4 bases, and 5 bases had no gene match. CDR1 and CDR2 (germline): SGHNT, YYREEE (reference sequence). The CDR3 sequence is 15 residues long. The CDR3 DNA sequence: TGTGCCAGCAGCCCTGGGACTAGCGGGAGCGATGAGCAGTTCTTC. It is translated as CASSPGTSGSDEQFF.

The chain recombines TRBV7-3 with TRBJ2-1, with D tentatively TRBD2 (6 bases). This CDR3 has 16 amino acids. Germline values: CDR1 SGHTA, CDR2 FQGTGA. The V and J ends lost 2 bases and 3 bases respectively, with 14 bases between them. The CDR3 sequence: CASSLGRDRGYNEQFF. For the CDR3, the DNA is TGTGCCAGCAGCTTAGGGCGGGATCGGGGCTACAATGAGCAGTTCTTC.

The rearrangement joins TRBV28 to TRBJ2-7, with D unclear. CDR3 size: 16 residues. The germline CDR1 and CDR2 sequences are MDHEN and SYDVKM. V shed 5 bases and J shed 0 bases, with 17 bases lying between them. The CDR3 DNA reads TGTGCCAGCAGTCCGCCCCCGCCTCTGGGCTCCTACGAGCAGTACTTC. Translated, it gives CASSPPPPLGSYEQYF.

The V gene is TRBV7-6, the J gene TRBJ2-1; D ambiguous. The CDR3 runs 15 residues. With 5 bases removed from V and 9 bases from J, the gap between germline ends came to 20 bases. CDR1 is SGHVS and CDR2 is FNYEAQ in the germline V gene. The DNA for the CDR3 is TGTGCCAGCAGCACTTCCTCGAGCGTTCCGAGTGAGCAGTTCTTC. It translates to CASSTSSSVPSEQFF.